This T cell receptor (beta chain) derives from a study of blood T cell repertoires in COVID-19. Study-level information: T cells, B-cell-depleted T cells, or PBMCs provided the cDNA or gDNA that served as material.

TCRdb's table, derived via immunoSEQ multiplex PCR, lists solely in-frame clones and lacks some. The profile shows hundreds of thousands of clones, more than 75% of them singletons. The trim removed 0 bases at V and 4 bases at J, leaving 12 bases unmatched. Germline CDR1 is MGHRA and CDR2 is YSYEKL. The CDR3 is made up of 19 amino acids. The chain is built from TRBV4-1 and TRBJ2-2; 9 nucleotides line up with TRBD2. The source is a woman aged 60-75 years who had recovered from COVID-19. The specimen was peripheral blood. The DNA of the CDR3 is TGCGCCAGCAGCCAAGATTTCAGCGGGGGGACCTTAGGCACCGGGGAGCTGTTTTTT. This gives the protein CASSQDFSGGTLGTGELFF.